This T cell receptor (beta chain) was identified in a study of blood T cell repertoires in COVID-19. For the study at large: Whether acute or convalescent, the COVID-19 samples came from the United States, Italy and Spain. From T cells, B-cell-depleted T cells, or PBMCs came the material, which was cDNA or gDNA.

This clone was seen more than once but under ten times. The CDR3 loop spans 15 amino acids. Germline CDR1 reads MNHNY; CDR2 reads SVGAGI (reference sequence). V dropped 5 bases and J dropped 3; count of bases not matched to a gene: 8. Original processing methods: Nucleated cell counts were estimated from reference gene primer amplification. Generated by immunoSEQ multiplex PCR, the TCRdb table keeps only in-frame clones and is missing some. The V and J calls and clone size were taken over from that table, and D and trimming were inferred from the DNA. This sample has some 240,000 clones; around 85% occur once, and the top ten carry roughly 9.6%.

Sequencing used peripheral blood. The chain carries TRBV6-6 and TRBJ2-7, with 9 nucleotides matching TRBD1. This receptor was taken from a woman over 75 with acute or convalescent COVID-19. The CDR3 loop reads CASSPRSGQGYEQYF. CDR3 nucleotides: TGTGCCAGCAGTCCTCGTTCGGGACAGGGCTACGAGCAGTACTTC.